This is a list of T cell receptor beta chains from one sample in a study of CD8 T cells in Susac syndrome. TCRdb re-derived calls from the immunoSEQ multiplex PCR reads in MiXCR, one entry per CDR3 protein. The data contain about 160,000 distinct CDR3 sequences, just over 90% of them singletons. Source material: CD4+ T cells from PBMCs. The receptors shown here come from a human donor in good health. The conserved cysteine and the conserved F or W are not part of the CDR3 here.

>TRBV5-6
ASSTFGLAGVGAEDEQF
>TRBV6-2/TRBV6-3
ASSPPGLAASKQY
>TRBV7-2
ASSSLAGTAYNEQF
>TRBV28
ASSFLIPTNTQY
>TRBV6-5
ASSWTGGLGQF
>TRBV30
AGGRVEITEAF
>TRBV4-3
ASSFRDGTNEKLF
>TRBV5-4
ASSLEGAGYGYT
>TRBV5-1
ATRQGPYQETQY
>TRBV3-1
ASSQQTGSSNIQY
>TRBV20-1
SARDGGQGKTGELF
>TRBV18
ASSPSLESGELF
>TRBV20-1
SARDGNYGYT
>TRBV28
ASRDDLSGNTIY
>TRBV9
ASSVAGYYNEQF
>TRBV9
ASSVGVGPDTQY
>TRBV5-1
ASSLVGTGPTDTQY
>TRBV21-1
ASEMRGKAIY
>TRBV19
ASAPTAAKTQY
>TRBV28
ASRRTGDVAQH
>TRBV3-1
ASGFSGTLAF
>TRBV7-9
ASADRDTYEQY
>TRBV3-1
ASSPAGTSPDEQF
>TRBV7-9
ASSLLGAYNEQF
>TRBV27
ASSKGTGETEAF
>TRBV7-8
ASSLTGDRSYNEQF
>TRBV7-6
ASSLANPGRLYEQY
>TRBV27
ASRPGIVNTGELF
>TRBV29-1
SVDGAGEQY
>TRBV12-3/TRBV12-4
ASRTSTGSDEQY
>TRBV7-9
ASSLVLGLFTDTQY
>TRBV14
ASSPRVGGQETQY
>TRBV28
ASSFGLASTGELF
>TRBV20-1
SVGPAGYNEQF
>TRBV2
ASKFSLTEAF
>TRBV5-1
ASSHQAGDSGANVLT
>TRBV2
ASSGQGPSYEQY
>TRBV9
ASSASLQRSGEQY
>TRBV6-6
ASRGEPGLAYEQY
>TRBV5-4
ASSLGAAKAYNEQF
>TRBV6-5
ASSRLATNTEAF
>TRBV7-2
ASSPPPVWGKTQY
>TRBV5-1
ASSARVGEQF
>TRBV5-1
ASRLGQQETQY
>TRBV3-1
ASSQDGQGVGAF
>TRBV28
ASSLGGEGDIQY
>TRBV5-6
ASSRRTGGPGNTIY
>TRBV6-6
ASRRTGANMNTEAF
>TRBV9
ASSVGGEGFGTDPYGYT
>TRBV28
ASSRRGLYSNQPQH
>TRBV20-1
SARPASGSSYEQY
>TRBV5-1
ATRRDGGGETQY